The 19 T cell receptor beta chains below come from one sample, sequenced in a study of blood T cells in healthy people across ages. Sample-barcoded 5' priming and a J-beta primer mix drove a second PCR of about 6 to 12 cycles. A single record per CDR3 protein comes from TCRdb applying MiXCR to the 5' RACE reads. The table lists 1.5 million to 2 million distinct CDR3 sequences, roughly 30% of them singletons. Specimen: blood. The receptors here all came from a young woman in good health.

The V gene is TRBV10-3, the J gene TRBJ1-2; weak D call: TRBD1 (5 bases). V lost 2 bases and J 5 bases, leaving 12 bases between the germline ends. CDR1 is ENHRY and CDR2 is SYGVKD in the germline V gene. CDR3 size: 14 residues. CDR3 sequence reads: CAISERGGEYGYTF. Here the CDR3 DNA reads TGTGCCATCAGTGAGCGGGGGGGAGAGTATGGCTACACCTTC.

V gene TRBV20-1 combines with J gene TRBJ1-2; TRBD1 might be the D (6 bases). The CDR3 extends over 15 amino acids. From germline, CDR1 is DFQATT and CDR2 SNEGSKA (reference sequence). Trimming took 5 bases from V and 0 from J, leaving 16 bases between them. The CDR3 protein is CSASFTTGANYGYTF. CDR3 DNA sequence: TGCAGTGCTTCCTTCACGACAGGAGCTAACTATGGCTACACCTTC.

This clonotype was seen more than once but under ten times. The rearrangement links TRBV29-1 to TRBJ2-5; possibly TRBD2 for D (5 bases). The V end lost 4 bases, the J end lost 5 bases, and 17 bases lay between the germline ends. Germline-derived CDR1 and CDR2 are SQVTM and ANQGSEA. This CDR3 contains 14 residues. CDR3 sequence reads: CSVAVDGGYETQYF. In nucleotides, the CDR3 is TGCAGCGTTGCGGTCGATGGAGGTTATGAGACCCAGTACTTC.

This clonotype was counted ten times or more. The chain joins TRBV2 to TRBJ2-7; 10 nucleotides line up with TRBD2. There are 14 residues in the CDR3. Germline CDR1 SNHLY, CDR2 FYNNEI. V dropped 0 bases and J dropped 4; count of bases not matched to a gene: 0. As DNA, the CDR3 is TGTGCCAGCAGTGAAGCTAGCGGGAGGTACGAGCAGTACTTC. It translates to CASSEASGRYEQYF. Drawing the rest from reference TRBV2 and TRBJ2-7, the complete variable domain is EPEVTQTPSHQVTQMGQEVILRCVPISNHLYFYWYRQILGQKVEFLVSFYNNEISEKSEIFDDQFSVERPDGSNFTLKIRSTKLEDSAMYFCASSEASGRYEQYFGPGTRLTVT.

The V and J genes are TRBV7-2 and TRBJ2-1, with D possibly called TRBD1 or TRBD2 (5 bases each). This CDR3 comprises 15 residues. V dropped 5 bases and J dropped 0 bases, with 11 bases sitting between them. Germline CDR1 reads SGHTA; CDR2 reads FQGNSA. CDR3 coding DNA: TGTGCCAGCAGCCTCGGGGCTGACTCCTACAATGAGCAGTTCTTC. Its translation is CASSLGADSYNEQFF.

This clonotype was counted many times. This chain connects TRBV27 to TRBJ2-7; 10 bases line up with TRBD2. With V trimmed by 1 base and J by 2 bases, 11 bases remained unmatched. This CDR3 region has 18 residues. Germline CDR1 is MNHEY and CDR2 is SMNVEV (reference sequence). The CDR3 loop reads CASSLFPTSGSNPYEQYF. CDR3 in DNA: TGTGCCAGCAGTTTATTCCCGACTAGCGGGTCGAACCCCTACGAGCAGTACTTC.

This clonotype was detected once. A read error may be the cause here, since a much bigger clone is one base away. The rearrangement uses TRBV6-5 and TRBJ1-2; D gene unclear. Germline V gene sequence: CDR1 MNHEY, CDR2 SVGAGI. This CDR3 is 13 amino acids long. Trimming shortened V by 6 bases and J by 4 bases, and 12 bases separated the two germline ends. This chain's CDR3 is CASSVANTYGYTF. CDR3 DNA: TGTGCCAGCAGCGTGGCGAATACCTATGGCTACACCTTC.

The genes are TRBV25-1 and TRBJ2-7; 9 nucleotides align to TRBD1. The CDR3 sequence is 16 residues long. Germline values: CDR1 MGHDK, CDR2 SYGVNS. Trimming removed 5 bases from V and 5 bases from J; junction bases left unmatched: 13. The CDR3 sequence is CASSPAPGQGKHEQYF. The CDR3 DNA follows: TGTGCCAGCAGTCCCGCCCCGGGACAGGGCAAGCACGAGCAGTACTTC.

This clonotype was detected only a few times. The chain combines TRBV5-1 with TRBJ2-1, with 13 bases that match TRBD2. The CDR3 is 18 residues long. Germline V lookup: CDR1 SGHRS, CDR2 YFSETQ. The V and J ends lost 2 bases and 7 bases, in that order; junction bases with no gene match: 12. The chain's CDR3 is CASSFGLAGEVGRNEQFF. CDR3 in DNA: TGCGCCAGCAGCTTTGGACTAGCGGGAGAGGTGGGTAGAAATGAGCAGTTCTTC.

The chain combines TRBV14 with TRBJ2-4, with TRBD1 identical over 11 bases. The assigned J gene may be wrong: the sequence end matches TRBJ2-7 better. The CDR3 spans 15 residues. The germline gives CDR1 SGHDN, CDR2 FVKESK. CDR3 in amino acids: CASSHIGTGGYEQYF. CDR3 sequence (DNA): TGTGCCAGCAGCCATATAGGGACAGGGGGCTACGAGCAGTACTTC.

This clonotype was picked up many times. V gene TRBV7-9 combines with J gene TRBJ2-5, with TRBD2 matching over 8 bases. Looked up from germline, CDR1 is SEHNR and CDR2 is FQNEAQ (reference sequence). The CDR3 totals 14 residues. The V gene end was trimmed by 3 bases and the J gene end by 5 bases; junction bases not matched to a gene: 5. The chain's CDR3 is CASSFTSGGETQYF. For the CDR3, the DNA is TGTGCCAGCAGCTTTACCAGCGGGGGCGAGACCCAGTACTTC.

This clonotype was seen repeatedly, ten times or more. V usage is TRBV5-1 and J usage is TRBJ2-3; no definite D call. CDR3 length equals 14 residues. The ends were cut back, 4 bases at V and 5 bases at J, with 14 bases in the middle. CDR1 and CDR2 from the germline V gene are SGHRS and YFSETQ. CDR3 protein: CASSPGIEVDTQYF. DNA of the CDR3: TGCGCCAGCAGCCCTGGGATAGAGGTAGATACGCAGTATTTT.

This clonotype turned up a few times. The CDR3 bases are TGTGCCTGGAGGGTACAGGTCGGAGAGACCCAGTACTTC. It is translated as CAWRVQVGETQYF. The chain recombines TRBV30 with TRBJ2-5; maybe TRBD1 (5 bases). V shed 3 bases and J shed 4 bases, with 12 bases lying between them. Germline V gives CDR1 GTSNPN, CDR2 SVGIG (reference sequence). This CDR3 comprises 13 residues.

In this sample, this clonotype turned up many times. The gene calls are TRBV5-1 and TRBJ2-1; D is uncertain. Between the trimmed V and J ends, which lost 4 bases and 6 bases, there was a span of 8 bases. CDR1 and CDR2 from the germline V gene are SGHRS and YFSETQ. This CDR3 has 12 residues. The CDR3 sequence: CASSGQSNEQFF. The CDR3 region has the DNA TGCGCCAGCAGCGGGCAGTCCAATGAGCAGTTCTTC. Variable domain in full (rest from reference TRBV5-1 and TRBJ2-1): KAGVTQTPRYLIKTRGQQVTLSCSPISGHRSVSWYQQTPGQGLQFLFEYFSETQRNKGNFPGRFSGRQFSNSRSEMNVSTLELGDSALYLCASSGQSNEQFFGPGTRLTVL.

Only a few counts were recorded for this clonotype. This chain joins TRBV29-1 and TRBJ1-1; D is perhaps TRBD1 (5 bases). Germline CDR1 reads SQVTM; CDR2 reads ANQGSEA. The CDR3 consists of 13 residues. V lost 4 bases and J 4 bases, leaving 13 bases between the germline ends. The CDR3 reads CSVGAGPGTEAFF. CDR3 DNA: TGCAGCGTTGGGGCAGGGCCGGGCACTGAAGCTTTCTTT. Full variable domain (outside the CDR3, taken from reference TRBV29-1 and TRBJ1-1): SAVISQKPSRDICQRGTSLTIQCQVDSQVTMMFWYRQQPGQSLTLIATANQGSEATYESGFVIDKFPISRPNLTFSTLTVSNMSPEDSSIYLCSVGAGPGTEAFFGQGTRLTVV.

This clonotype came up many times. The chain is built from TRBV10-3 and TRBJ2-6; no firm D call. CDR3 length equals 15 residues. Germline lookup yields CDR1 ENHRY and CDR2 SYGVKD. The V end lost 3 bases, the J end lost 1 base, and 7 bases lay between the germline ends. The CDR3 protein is CAISDFDSGANVLTF. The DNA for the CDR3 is TGTGCCATCAGTGATTTCGATTCTGGGGCCAACGTCCTGACTTTC.

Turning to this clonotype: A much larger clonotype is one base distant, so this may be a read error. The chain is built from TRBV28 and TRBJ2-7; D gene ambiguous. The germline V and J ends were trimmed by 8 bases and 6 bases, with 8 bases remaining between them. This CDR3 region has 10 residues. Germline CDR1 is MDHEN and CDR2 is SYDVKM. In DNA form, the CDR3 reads TGTGCCAGCGCGGCCCGCGAGCAGTACTTC. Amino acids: CASAAREQYF.

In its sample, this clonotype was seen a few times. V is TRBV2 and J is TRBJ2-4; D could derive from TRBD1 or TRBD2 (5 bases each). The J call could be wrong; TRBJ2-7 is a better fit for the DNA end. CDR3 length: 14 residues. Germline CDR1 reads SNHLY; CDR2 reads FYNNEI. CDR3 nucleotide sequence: TGTGCCAGCATATCCTTGGGACCTCCGGGCGAGCAGTACTTC. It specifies CASISLGPPGEQYF.

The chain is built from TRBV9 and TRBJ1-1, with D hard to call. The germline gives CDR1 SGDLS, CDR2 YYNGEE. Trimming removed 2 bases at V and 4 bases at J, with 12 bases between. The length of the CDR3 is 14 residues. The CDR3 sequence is CASSVAGSSTEAFF. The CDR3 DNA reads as TGTGCCAGCAGCGTCGCGGGATCTAGCACTGAAGCTTTCTTT.